This TCR beta chain was recovered during a study of radiotherapy plus CTLA-4 blockade in lung cancer. Per the germline V gene, CDR1 is ENHRY and CDR2 is SYGVKD. Trimming removed 1 base from V and 2 bases from J, with 11 bases in between. This CDR3 comprises 15 residues. Sequenced by immunoSEQ multiplex PCR; TCRdb stores in-frame clones only, minus some. The sample contains tens of thousands of clones, more than 65% of which appear only once. The clonotype originates from a human donor with non-small cell lung cancer who had stable disease on radiotherapy plus ipilimumab. The source was peripheral blood, collected from a patient treated with radiotherapy plus ipilimumab. The rearrangement joins TRBV10-3 to TRBJ1-2, with D maybe TRBD1 (6 bases). CDR3 sequence (DNA): TGTGCCATCAGTGAGTTGCCAGGACAGAACTATGGCTACACCTTC. Encoded protein: CAISELPGQNYGYTF.